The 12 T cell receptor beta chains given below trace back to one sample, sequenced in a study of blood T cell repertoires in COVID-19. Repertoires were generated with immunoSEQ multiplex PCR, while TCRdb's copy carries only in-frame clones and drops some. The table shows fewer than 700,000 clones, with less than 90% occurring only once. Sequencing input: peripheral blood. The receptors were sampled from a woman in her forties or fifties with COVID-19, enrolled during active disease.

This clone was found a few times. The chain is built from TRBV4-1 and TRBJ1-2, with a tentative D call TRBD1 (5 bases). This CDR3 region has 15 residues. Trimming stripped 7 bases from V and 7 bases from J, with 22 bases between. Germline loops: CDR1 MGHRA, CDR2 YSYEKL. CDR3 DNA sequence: TGCGCCAGCACCCTCGGGGCGCGCGGGGGAGGTGGCTACACCTTC. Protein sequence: CASTLGARGGGGYTF.

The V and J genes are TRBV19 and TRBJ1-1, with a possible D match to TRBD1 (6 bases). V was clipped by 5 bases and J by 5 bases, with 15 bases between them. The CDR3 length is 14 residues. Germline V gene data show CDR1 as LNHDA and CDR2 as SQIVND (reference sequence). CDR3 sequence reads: CASSLNRAGTEAFF. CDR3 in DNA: TGTGCCAGTAGTTTAAACAGGGCTGGGACTGAAGCTTTCTTT.

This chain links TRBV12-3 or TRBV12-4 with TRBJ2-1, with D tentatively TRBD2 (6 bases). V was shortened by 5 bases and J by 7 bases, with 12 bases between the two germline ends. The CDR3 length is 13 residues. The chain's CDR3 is CASSPPAGNEQFF. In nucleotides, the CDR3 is TGTGCCAGCAGTCCCCCCGCGGGGAATGAGCAGTTCTTC.

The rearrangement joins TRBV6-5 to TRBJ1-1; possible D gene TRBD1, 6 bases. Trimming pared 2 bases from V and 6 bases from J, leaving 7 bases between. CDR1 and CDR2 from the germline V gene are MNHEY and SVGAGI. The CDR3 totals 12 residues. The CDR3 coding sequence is TGTGCCAGCAGTTACGAGGGGGCTGAAGCTTTCTTT. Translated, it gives CASSYEGAEAFF.

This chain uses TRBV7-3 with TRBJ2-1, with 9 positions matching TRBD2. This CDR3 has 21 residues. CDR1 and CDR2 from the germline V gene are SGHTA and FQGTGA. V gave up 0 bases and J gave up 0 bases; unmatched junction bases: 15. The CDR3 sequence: CASSLTTGRVAGVYSYNEQFF. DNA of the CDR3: TGTGCCAGCAGCTTAACGACCGGCCGGGTAGCGGGGGTCTACTCCTACAATGAGCAGTTCTTC.

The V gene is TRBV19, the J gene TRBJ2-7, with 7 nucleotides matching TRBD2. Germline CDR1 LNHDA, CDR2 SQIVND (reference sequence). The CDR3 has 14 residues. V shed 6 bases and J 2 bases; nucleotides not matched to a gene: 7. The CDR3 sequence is CASSPPGGPYEQYF. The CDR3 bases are TGTGCCAGTAGCCCCCCGGGGGGTCCCTACGAGCAGTACTTC.

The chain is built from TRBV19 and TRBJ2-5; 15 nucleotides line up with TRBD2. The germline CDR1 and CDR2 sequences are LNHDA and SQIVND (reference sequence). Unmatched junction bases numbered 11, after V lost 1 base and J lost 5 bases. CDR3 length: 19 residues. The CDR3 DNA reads TGTGCCAGTAGTATAGGAGGAGGACTAGCGGGGGGGCCAAAGGAGACCCAGTACTTC. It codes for CASSIGGGLAGGPKETQYF.

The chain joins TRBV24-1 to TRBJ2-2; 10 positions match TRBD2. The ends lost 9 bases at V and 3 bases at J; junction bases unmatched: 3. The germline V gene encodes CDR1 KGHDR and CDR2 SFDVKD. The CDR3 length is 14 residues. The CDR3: CATRLAGDTGELFF. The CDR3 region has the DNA TGTGCCACCCGACTAGCGGGTGACACCGGGGAGCTGTTTTTT.

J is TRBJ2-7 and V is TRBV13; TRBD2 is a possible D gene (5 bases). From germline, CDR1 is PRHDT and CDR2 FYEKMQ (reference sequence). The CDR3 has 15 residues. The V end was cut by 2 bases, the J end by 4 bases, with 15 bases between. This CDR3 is CASSLRREIAYEQYF. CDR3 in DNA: TGTGCCAGCAGCTTACGGAGAGAAATAGCGTACGAGCAGTACTTC. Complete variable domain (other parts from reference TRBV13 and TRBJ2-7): AAGVIQSPRHLIKEKRETATLKCYPIPRHDTVYWYQQGPGQDPQFLISFYEKMQSDKGSIPDRFSAQQFSDYHSELNMSSLELGDSALYFCASSLRREIAYEQYFGPGTRLTVT.

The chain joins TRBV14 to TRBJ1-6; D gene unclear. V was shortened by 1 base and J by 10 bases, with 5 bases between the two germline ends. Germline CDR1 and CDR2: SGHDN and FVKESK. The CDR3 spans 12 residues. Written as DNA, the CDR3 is TGTGCCAGCAGCCAAGGTCGGTCACCCCTCCACTTT. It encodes CASSQGRSPLHF.

The CDR3 coding sequence is TGTGCCAGCACGCTAAGTAGCAATCAGCCCCAGCATTTT. Amino acid sequence: CASTLSSNQPQHF. V usage is TRBV6-5 and J usage is TRBJ1-5; D call uncertain. V lost 7 bases and J 0 bases, leaving 7 bases between the germline ends. This CDR3 comprises 13 residues. CDR1 and CDR2 (germline): MNHEY, SVGAGI.

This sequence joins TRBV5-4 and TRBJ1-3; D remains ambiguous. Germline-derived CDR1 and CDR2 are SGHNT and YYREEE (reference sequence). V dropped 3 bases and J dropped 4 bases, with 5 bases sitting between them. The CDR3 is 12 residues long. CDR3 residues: CASSSQGNTIYF. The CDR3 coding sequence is TGTGCCAGCAGCTCACAGGGAAACACCATATATTTT.